One sample yielded the 10 T cell receptor beta chains listed below, sequenced in a study of T cell repertoires and HLA-DP antigens. Their cognate antigens are unknown. This table comes from immunoSEQ multiplex PCR, and its TCRdb copy is limited to in-frame clones, with some not included. Of over 100,000 clones in the sample, about 91% were seen once. The sequencing sample was made of CD4+ T cells from PBMCs. The receptors derive from a woman aged 18 to 35 in good health and CMV-seronegative.

This sequence joins TRBV27 and TRBJ1-1, with D hard to call. The CDR3 runs 13 residues. The V end lost 1 base, the J end lost 1 base, and 4 bases lay between the germline ends. Germline lookup yields CDR1 MNHEY and CDR2 SMNVEV (reference sequence). This chain's CDR3 is CASSLYGNTEAFF. The CDR3 DNA sequence: TGTGCCAGCAGTTTATATGGGAACACTGAAGCTTTCTTT.

The genes are TRBV5-6 and TRBJ2-4; 8 bases fit TRBD2. This CDR3 is 15 amino acids long. Germline-derived CDR1 and CDR2 are SGHDT and YYEEEE. V shed 3 bases and J 7 bases; nucleotides not matched to a gene: 9. CDR3 nucleotide sequence: TGTGCCAGCAGCTCAAGAGCGGGAGCGGTGAACATTCAGTACTTC. Its translation is CASSSRAGAVNIQYF. Based on the CDR3 plus reference TRBV5-6 and TRBJ2-4, the full variable domain is DAGVTQSPTHLIKTRGQQVTLRCSPKSGHDTVSWYQQALGQGPQFIFQYYEEEERQRGNFPDRFSGHQFPNYSSELNVNALLLGDSALYLCASSSRAGAVNIQYFGAGTRLSVL.

This chain joins TRBV11-2 and TRBJ2-7, with 8 bases matching TRBD1. Germline V gene sequence: CDR1 SGHAT, CDR2 FQNNGV. The CDR3 totals 15 residues. The V gene end was trimmed by 5 bases and the J gene end by 6 bases; junction bases not matched to a gene: 12. This chain's CDR3 is CASSTPRTGIGEQYF. CDR3 DNA sequence: TGTGCCAGCAGCACTCCCCGGACAGGGATCGGCGAGCAGTACTTC.

The gene calls are TRBV7-2 and TRBJ1-2; 10 positions agree with TRBD1. Trimming at V came to 0 bases and at J to 7 bases, leaving 5 bases not matched to a gene. CDR3 length equals 15 residues. CDR1 is SGHTA and CDR2 is FQGNSA in the germline V gene. The CDR3 reads CASSLAGQGGVGYTF. The CDR3 coding sequence is TGTGCCAGCAGCTTAGCCGGACAGGGGGGGGTTGGCTACACCTTC.

The chain combines TRBV7-6 with TRBJ1-1; TRBD1 aligns across 9 bases. V shed 5 bases and J 1 base; nucleotides not matched to a gene: 8. This CDR3 spans 16 amino acids. Per the germline V gene, CDR1 is SGHVS and CDR2 is FNYEAQ. The CDR3 reads CASSPFQGQGNTEAFF. The CDR3 DNA follows: TGTGCCAGCAGCCCGTTTCAGGGACAGGGGAACACTGAAGCTTTCTTT. Full variable domain (outside the CDR3, taken from reference TRBV7-6 and TRBJ1-1): GAGVSQSPRYKVTKRGQDVALRCDPISGHVSLYWYRQALGQGPEFLTYFNYEAQQDKSGLPNDRFSAERPEGSISTLTIQRTEQRDSAMYRCASSPFQGQGNTEAFFGQGTRLTVV.

This clone came up once. The chain links TRBV7-3 to TRBJ2-6, with no clear D. Germline V gives CDR1 SGHTA, CDR2 FQGTGA. The CDR3 contains 15 residues. The V gene lost 1 base and the J gene lost 1 base, with 5 bases spanning the gap. As DNA, the CDR3 is TGTGCCAGCAGCTTAAGTATTTCTGGGGCCAACGTCCTGACTTTC. Translated, it gives CASSLSISGANVLTF.

This chain joins TRBV4-3 and TRBJ2-3, with D uncertain. CDR3 length: 16 residues. Germline CDR1 reads LGHNA; CDR2 reads YSLEER. The V gene lost 1 base and the J gene lost 5 bases, with 16 bases spanning the gap. CDR3 amino acids: CASSQVFPYGIDTQYF. DNA for the CDR3: TGCGCCAGCAGCCAAGTCTTCCCCTATGGGATAGATACGCAGTATTTT.

The chain is built from TRBV13 and TRBJ2-4; unclear D gene. CDR1 and CDR2 from the germline V gene are PRHDT and FYEKMQ (reference sequence). The CDR3 length is 14 residues. The V end was cut by 5 bases, the J end by 2 bases, with 10 bases between. CDR3 loop: CASSLRSTKNIQYF. CDR3 bases: TGTGCCAGCAGCCTCAGGTCGACCAAAAACATTCAGTACTTC.

This chain uses TRBV6-5 with TRBJ1-5; 9 bases map to TRBD1. This CDR3 comprises 14 residues. With 5 bases clipped from V and 4 bases from J, the junction kept 3 bases outside the gene matches. Germline V lookup: CDR1 MNHEY, CDR2 SVGAGI. This chain's CDR3 is CASSKDRGNQPQHF. The CDR3 DNA reads as TGTGCCAGCAGTAAGGACAGGGGAAATCAGCCCCAGCATTTT.

This sequence joins TRBV11-2 and TRBJ2-7; possible D gene TRBD1, 5 bases. CDR1 and CDR2 from the germline V gene are SGHAT and FQNNGV. V lost 5 bases, J lost 6 bases, and 17 bases lay in between. This CDR3 comprises 14 residues. CDR3 bases: TGTGCCAGCAGCCAATCGGCCCAGGGATTCGAGCAGTACTTC. It yields the protein CASSQSAQGFEQYF.